The TCR beta chain under discussion was sequenced for a study of T-cell memory formation after mild COVID-19. V was shortened by 4 bases and J by 0 bases, with 9 bases between the two germline ends. CDR3 length: 14 amino acids. Germline V gene sequence: CDR1 SNHLY, CDR2 FYNNEI. There are a few counts of this clonotype. Its antigen is not identified. Broader study findings: Pre-infection memory held some responding clones, suggesting pre-existing cross-reactive T cells responded.

UMIs and sample barcodes were carried by the TCR alpha and TCR beta cDNA libraries that 5'RACE produced using constant-segment primers. One entry per CDR3 protein results from TCRdb running MiXCR on the 5' RACE reads. The sample holds hundreds of thousands of distinct CDR3 sequences; approximately 15% are singletons and the top ten take 20% to 25%. The clonotype comes from a man aged 18 to 29 who had mild COVID-19 (a few samples of this study predate the infection). Cell type and time point are not known. Input material: PBMCs or a T cell subset sorted from them (not recorded which). V usage is TRBV2 and J usage is TRBJ1-1, with D unclear. The CDR3 here is CASSGMIMNTEAFF. CDR3 DNA: TGTGCCAGCAGTGGTATGATAATGAACACTGAAGCTTTCTTT.